This TCR beta chain was found in a study of T-cell memory formation after mild COVID-19 (dated by TCRdb to about 2021). About the study as a whole: TCR sequence clusters from the two donors were largely donor specific. Two young, previously healthy adult volunteers, one female and one male, were included in the cohort. In a couple of donors, T-cell clones that expanded and contracted after mild COVID-19 were followed by sequencing TCRalpha and TCRbeta repertoires longitudinally.

Ficoll-Paque density gradient centrifugation was the method used to isolate PBMCs. Instrument used: Illumina NovaSeq 6000. TCRalpha and TCRbeta cDNA libraries were built by 5'RACE with constant-segment primers, adding sample barcodes and unique molecular identifiers. Trizol reagent was used to extract RNA from every sample. The libraries were amplified in two PCR steps, and the second step added a second sample barcode and Illumina TruSeq adapters. Sequencing of libraries was performed on an Illumina NovaSeq with 2 x 150 bp paired-end reads. The source study handled its data this way. Demultiplexing of reads and collapsing into UMI-guided consensus sequences were performed with migec v1.2.7. Using mixcr v2.1.11, UMI consensuses were aligned to TRA and TRB V and J templates and then assembled into clonotypes. Expanded or contracted clonotypes were those called significant by both edgeR and NoisET, with noise models trained on biological replicates. For edgeR calls, a false discovery rate-adjusted p below 0.01 and a log2 fold-change threshold of 1 were applied. As an exploratory analysis of dynamics, max-normalized trajectories of the 1000 most abundant clonotypes were examined with PCA combined with hierarchical clustering. Separately sequenced CD4+ and CD8+ repertoires were used to assign the CD4 or CD8 phenotype of responding clones. The public reads were quality trimmed at Q25 with fastp and then assembled into clones with MiXCR by TCRdb, keeping productive beta chains. Each entry merges the rows of one CDR3 protein and shows their most common DNA and genes. The V and J calls reflect TCRdb's pipeline rather than the authors' work. The sample table lists roughly 110,000 distinct CDR3 sequences, about 18% of them with a count of one. 25% to 30% of the sample rests with the top ten.

Reading from cysteine to phenylalanine, the CDR3 counts 14 amino acids. This entry keeps only the CDR3 DNA: 42 bases, framed from base 1. Between the V and J ends, shortened by 0 bases and 4 bases respectively, the junction contains 11 bases. As encoded in the germline V gene (reference sequence), CDR1 is SGHKS while CDR2 is YYEKEE. This clonotype was seen ten or more times. The antigen it binds to is not known. Within one base of it there is no much larger clone, and no base qualities were kept. General study outcomes and caveats: Balanced CD4/CD8 phenotypes were observed for clones contracting from day 15 to 85, whereas a bias towards CD4+ was observed for a second wave of clones expanding from day 15 to 37. Only a couple of mild cases were covered by the study, and larger cohorts that include severe cases with pre-infection samples were considered necessary. Contracting CD4+ clones turned up mainly in the CM and EM memory subsets, whereas EMRA was where CD8+ clones were enriched. Some responding clones were detected in pre-infection memory, suggesting pre-existing cross-reactive memory T cells joined the SARS-CoV-2 response. SARS-CoV-2 specificity of the second-wave clones peaking on day 37 was not confirmed.

The clonotype comes from an adult woman who had mild COVID-19 (a few samples of this study predate the infection). The sample titles of this study are shuffled in the database, so cell type and time point are left out; the donor was told from shared clones. The sample consisted of PBMCs or a T cell subset sorted from them (not recorded which). Recombination joined TRBV5-5 with TRBJ2-7; TRBD1 might be the D gene, on 6 matching bases. The DNA sequence reads TGTGCCAGCAGCTTGGGCACCGGACAGTACGAGCAGTACTTC. Its amino acids are CASSLGTGQYEQYF. The reference TRBV5-5 and TRBJ2-7 proteins fill in what lies around the CDR3, so the full variable domain reads DAGVTQSPTHLIKTRGQQVTLRCSPISGHKSVSWYQQVLGQGPQFIFQYYEKEERGRGNFPDRFSARQFPNYSSELNVNALLLGDSALYLCASSLGTGQYEQYFGPGTRLTVT.